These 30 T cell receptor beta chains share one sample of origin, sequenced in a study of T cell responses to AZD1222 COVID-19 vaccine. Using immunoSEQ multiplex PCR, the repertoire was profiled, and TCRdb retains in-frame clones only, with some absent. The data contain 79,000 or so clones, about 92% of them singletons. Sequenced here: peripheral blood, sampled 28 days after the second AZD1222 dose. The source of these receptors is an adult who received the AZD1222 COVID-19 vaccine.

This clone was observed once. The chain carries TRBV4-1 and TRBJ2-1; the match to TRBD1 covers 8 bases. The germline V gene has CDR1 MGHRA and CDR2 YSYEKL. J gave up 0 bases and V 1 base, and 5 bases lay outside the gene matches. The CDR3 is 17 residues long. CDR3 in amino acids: CASSQGDRRSSYNEQFF. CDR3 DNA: TGCGCCAGCAGCCAAGGGGACAGGAGGAGCTCCTACAATGAGCAGTTCTTC.

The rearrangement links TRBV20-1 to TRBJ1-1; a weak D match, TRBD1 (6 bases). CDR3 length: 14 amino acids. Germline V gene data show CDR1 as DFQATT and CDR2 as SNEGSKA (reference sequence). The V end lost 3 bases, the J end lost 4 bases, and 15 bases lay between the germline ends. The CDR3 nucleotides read TGCAGTGCTAGTTCAGGGGATTGGAGCACTGAAGCTTTCTTT. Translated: CSASSGDWSTEAFF.

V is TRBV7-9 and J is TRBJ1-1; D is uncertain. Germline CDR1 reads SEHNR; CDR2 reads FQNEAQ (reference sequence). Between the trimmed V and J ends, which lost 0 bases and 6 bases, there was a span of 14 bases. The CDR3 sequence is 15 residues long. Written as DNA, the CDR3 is TGTGCCAGCAGCTTAGCGCTGGTAGGGATCGCTGAAGCTTTCTTT. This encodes CASSLALVGIAEAFF.

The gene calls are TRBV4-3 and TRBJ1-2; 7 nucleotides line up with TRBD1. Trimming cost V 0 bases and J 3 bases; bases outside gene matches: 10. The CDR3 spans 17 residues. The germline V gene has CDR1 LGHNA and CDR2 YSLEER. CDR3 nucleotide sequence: TGCGCCAGCAGCCAAGATCCCCCAGGGGGTGAAGACTATGGCTACACCTTC. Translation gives CASSQDPPGGEDYGYTF.

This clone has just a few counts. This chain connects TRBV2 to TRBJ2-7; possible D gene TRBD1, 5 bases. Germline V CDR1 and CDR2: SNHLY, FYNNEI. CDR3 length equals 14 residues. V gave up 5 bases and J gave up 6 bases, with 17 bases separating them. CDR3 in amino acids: CASSQRGRVSEQYV. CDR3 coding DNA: TGTGCCAGCAGTCAACGAGGCAGGGTTTCCGAGCAGTACGTC.

The CDR3 reads CASSLDSRQGISTDTQYF. CDR3 in DNA: TGCGCCAGCAGCTTGGATTCCCGGCAGGGCATTAGCACAGATACGCAGTATTTT. The rearrangement links TRBV5-1 to TRBJ2-3; possible D gene TRBD1, 5 bases. CDR1 and CDR2 from the germline V gene are SGHRS and YFSETQ. V lost 0 bases, J lost 0 bases, and 17 bases lay in between. The CDR3 contains 18 residues.

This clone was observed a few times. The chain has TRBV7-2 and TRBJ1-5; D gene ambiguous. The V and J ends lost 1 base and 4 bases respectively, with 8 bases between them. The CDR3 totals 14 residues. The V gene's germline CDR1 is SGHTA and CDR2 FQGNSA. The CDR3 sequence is CASSLVSLNQPQHF. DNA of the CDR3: TGTGCCAGCAGCTTAGTTAGCCTAAATCAGCCCCAGCATTTT.

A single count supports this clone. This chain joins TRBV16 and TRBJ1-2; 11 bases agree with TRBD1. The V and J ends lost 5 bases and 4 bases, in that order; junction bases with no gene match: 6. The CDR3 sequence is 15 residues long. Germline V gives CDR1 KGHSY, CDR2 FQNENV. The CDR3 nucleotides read TGTGCCAGCAGCTTGGACAGGGGGCGCCGCTATGGCTACACCTTC. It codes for CASSLDRGRRYGYTF.

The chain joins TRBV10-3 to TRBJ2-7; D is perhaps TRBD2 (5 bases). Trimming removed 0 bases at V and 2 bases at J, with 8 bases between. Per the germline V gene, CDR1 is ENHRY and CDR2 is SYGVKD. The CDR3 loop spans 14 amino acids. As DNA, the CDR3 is TGTGCCATCAGTGAGTCGGAGGACCCCTACGAGCAGTACTTC. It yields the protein CAISESEDPYEQYF.

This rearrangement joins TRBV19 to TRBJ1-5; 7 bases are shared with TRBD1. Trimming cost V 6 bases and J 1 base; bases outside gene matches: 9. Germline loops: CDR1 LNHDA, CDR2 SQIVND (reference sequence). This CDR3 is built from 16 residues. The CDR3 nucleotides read TGTGCCAGTAGGGTCACAGGGGTGGGGAGCAATCAGCCCCAGCATTTT. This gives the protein CASRVTGVGSNQPQHF.

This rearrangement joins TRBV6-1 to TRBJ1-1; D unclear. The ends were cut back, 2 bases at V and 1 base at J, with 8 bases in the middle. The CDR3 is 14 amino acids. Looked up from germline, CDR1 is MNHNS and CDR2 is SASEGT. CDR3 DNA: TGTGCCAGCAGTGAATTGGAGGCGAACACTGAAGCTTTCTTT. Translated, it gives CASSELEANTEAFF.

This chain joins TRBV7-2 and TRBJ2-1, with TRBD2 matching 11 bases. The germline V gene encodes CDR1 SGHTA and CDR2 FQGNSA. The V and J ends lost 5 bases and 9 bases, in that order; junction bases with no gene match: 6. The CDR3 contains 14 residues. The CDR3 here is CASSVTGLAVEQFF. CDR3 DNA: TGTGCCAGCAGCGTCACGGGACTAGCGGTTGAGCAGTTCTTC.

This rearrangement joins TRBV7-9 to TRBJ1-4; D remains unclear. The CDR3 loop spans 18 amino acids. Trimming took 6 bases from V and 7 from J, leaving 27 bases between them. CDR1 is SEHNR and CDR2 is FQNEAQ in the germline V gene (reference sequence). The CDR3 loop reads CASSSPQGRATGIEKLFF. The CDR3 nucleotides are TGTGCCAGCAGTTCCCCTCAAGGGAGGGCGACGGGTATTGAAAAACTGTTTTTT.

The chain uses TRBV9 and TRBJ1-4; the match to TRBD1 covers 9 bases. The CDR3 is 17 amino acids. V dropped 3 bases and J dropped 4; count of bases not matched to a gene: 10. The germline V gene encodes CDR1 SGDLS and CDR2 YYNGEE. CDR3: CASSAGAGTGLNEKLFF. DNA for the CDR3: TGTGCCAGCAGCGCAGGGGCAGGGACAGGGCTTAATGAAAAACTGTTTTTT. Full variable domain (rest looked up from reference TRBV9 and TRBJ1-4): DSGVTQTPKHLITATGQRVTLRCSPRSGDLSVYWYQQSLDQGLQFLIQYYNGEERAKGNILERFSAQQFPDLHSELNLSSLELGDSALYFCASSAGAGTGLNEKLFFGSGTQLSVL.

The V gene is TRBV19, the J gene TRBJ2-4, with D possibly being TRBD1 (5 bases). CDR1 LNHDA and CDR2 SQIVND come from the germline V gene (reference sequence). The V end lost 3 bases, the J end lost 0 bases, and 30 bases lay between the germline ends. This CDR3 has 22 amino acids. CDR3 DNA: TGTGCCAGTAGTATGAGTGGTATTAATTTGAGGACACATCTTCTAGCCAAAAACATTCAGTACTTC. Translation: CASSMSGINLRTHLLAKNIQYF.

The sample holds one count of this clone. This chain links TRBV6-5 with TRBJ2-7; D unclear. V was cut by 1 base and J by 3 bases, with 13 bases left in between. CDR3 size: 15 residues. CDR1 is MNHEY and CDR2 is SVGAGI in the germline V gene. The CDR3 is CASSYYGSVSYEQYF. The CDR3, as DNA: TGTGCCAGCAGTTACTACGGGTCGGTAAGCTACGAGCAGTACTTC.

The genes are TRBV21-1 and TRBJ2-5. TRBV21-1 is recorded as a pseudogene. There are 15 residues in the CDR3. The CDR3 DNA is TGTGCCAGCAGCAAAAGGAGGCACGGGGCAGAGACCCAGTACTTC. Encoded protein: CASSKRRHGAETQYF.

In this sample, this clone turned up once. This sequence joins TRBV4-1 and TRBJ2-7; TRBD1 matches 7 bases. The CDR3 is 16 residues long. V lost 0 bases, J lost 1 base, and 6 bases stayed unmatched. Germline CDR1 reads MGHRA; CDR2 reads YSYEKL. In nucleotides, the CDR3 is TGCGCCAGCAGCCAAGAGTTTTCGGGACAGTCCTACGAGCAGTACTTC. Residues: CASSQEFSGQSYEQYF.

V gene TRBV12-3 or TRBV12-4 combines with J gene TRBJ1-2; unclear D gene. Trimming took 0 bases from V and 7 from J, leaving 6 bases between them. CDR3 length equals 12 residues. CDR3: CASSLAGFGYTF. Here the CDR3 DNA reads TGTGCCAGCAGTTTAGCGGGATTTGGCTACACCTTC.

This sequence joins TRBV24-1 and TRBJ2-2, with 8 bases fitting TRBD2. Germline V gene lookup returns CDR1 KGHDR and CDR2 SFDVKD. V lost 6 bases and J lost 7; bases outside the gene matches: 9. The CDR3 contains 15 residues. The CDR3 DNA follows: TGTGCCACCAGTCTAAAGCGGGGGTCGGACGGGGAGCTGTTTTTT. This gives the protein CATSLKRGSDGELFF.

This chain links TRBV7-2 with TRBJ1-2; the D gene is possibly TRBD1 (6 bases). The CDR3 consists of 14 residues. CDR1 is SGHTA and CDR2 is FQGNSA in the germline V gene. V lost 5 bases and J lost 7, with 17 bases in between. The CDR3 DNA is TGTGCCAGCAGCCTACCGCCCGGGGGCGTTGGCTACACCTTC. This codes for CASSLPPGGVGYTF.

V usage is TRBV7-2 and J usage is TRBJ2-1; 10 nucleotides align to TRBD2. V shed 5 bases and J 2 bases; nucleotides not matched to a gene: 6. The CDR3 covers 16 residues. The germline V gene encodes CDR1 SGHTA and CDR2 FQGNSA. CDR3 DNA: TGTGCCAGCAGCCAACGACTAGCGGGCACCTACAATGAGCAGTTCTTC. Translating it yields CASSQRLAGTYNEQFF. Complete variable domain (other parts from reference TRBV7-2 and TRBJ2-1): GAGVSQSPSNKVTEKGKDVELRCDPISGHTALYWYRQSLGQGLEFLIYFQGNSAPDKSGLPSDRFSAERTGGSVSTLTIQRTQQEDSAVYLCASSQRLAGTYNEQFFGPGTRLTVL.

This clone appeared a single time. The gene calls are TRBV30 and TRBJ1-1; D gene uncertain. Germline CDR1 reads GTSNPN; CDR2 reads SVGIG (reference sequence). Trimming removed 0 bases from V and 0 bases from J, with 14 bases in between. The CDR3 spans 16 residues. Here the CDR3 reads CAWSVSSNLVNTEAFF. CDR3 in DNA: TGTGCCTGGAGTGTAAGTTCGAACCTGGTGAACACTGAAGCTTTCTTT. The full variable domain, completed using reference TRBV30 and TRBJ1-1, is SQTIHQWPATLVQPVGSPLSLECTVEGTSNPNLYWYRQAAGRGLQLLFYSVGIGQISSEVPQNLSASRPQDRQFILSSKKLLLSDSGFYLCAWSVSSNLVNTEAFFGQGTRLTVV.

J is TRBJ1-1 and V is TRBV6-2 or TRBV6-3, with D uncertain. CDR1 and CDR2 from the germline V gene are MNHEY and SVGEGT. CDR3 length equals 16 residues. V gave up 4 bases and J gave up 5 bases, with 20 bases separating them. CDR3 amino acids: CASSFSQDGFVTEAFF. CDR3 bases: TGTGCCAGCAGTTTCTCCCAGGATGGTTTTGTGACTGAAGCTTTCTTT.

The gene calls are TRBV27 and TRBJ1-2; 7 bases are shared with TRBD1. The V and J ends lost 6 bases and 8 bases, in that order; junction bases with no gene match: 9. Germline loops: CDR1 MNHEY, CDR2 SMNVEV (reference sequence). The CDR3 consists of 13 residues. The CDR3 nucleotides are TGTGCCAGCAGGCCAGGGGGGTCTGGGGGCTACACCTTC. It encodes CASRPGGSGGYTF.

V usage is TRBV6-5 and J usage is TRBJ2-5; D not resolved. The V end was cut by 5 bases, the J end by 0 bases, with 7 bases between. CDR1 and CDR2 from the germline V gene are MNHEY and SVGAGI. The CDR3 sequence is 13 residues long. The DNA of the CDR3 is TGTGCCAGCAGTCGACGGAACCAAGAGACCCAGTACTTC. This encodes CASSRRNQETQYF.

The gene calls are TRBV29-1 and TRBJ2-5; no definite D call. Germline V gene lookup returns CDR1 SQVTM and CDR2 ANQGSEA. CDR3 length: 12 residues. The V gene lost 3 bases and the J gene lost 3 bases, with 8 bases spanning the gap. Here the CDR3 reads CSVDFAEETQYF. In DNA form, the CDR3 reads TGCAGCGTTGATTTTGCGGAAGAGACCCAGTACTTC.

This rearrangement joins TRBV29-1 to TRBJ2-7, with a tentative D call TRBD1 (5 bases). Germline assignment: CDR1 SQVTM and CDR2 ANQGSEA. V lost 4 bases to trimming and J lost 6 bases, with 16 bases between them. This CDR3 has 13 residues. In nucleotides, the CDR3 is TGCAGCGTTGTCTCGAGGACACCCATCGAGCAGTACTTC. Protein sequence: CSVVSRTPIEQYF.

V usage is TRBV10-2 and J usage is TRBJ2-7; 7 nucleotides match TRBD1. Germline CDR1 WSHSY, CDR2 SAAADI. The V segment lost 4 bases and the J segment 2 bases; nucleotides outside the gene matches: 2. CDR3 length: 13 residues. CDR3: CASSVGGPYEQYV. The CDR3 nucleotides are TGCGCCAGCAGTGTAGGGGGCCCCTACGAGCAGTACGTC.

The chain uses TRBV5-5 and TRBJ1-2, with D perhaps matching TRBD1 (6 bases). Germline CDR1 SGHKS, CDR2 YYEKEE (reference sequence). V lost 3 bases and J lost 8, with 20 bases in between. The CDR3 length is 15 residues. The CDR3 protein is CASSSGGRVLEGYTF. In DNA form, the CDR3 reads TGTGCCAGCAGCTCCGGGGGCAGGGTCCTTGAGGGCTACACCTTC.